These 10 T cell receptor beta chains came from one sample sequenced in a study of T cells in Graves' hyperthyroidism and ophthalmopathy. The TCR beta CDR3 regions underwent amplification using RNA transcripts as the source. HTBI primers drove first-round RT-PCR of the TCR CDR3. TCRdb redid the calling of the multiplex PCR reads with MiXCR, one entry per CDR3 protein. The top ten hold around 69% of the sample, which has 130,000 to 150,000 distinct CDR3 sequences, 22% seen once. Sequenced: blood. Receptor source: a woman aged 45 to 65 with Graves' hyperthyroidism that later progressed to Graves' ophthalmopathy.

This clonotype was seen many times. This chain links TRBV27 with TRBJ2-1; TRBD2 matches 8 bases. This CDR3 has 16 residues. V was pared by 2 bases and J by 7 bases, with 10 bases of the junction left unmatched. Germline CDR1 and CDR2: MNHEY and SMNVEV (reference sequence). The CDR3 region has the DNA TGTGCCAGCAGTTTAGTGAGCGGGAGAGACAGGAATGAGCAGTTCTTC. It yields the protein CASSLVSGRDRNEQFF.

About this clonotype itself: This may come from a read error, since a much larger clone is one base off. The rearrangement uses TRBV11-2 and TRBJ2-2, with D tentatively TRBD1 or TRBD2 (6 bases each). Germline CDR1 and CDR2: SGHAT and FQNNGV. The CDR3 has 18 residues. CDR3 sequence reads: CASSARPAGGGNIGELFF. The DNA of the CDR3 is TGTGCCAGCAGCGCACGACCAGCAGGAGGGGGAAACATCGGGGAGCTGTTTTTT. The entire variable domain, with the rest obtained from reference TRBV11-2 and TRBJ2-2, is as follows: EAGVAQSPRYKIIEKRQSVAFWCNPISGHATLYWYQQILGQGPKLLIQFQNNGVVDDSQLPKDRFSAERLKGVDSTLKIQPAKLEDSAVYLCASSARPAGGGNIGELFFGEGSRLTVL.

This clonotype was detected many times. V gene TRBV12-3 or TRBV12-4 combines with J gene TRBJ1-5; the match to TRBD1 covers 7 bases. With 1 base clipped from V and 6 bases from J, the junction kept 9 bases outside the gene matches. The CDR3 sequence is 16 residues long. In DNA form, the CDR3 reads TGTGCCAGCAGTTTAGGAGCCCGGGACAGAAGTCAGCCCCAGCATTTT. This translates into CASSLGARDRSQPQHF.

This clonotype was counted a few times. This chain connects TRBV6-2 or TRBV6-3 to TRBJ2-4, with D perhaps matching TRBD2 (6 bases). The CDR3 length is 12 residues. Per germline, CDR1 MNHEY and CDR2 SVGEGT. Deletions cut 7 bases from V and 11 bases from J, with 15 bases between. The CDR3 DNA sequence: TGTGCCAGCAATGGGCTAGCGAGTCTTCAGTACTTC. Encoded protein: CASNGLASLQYF.

This rearrangement joins TRBV20-1 to TRBJ2-7; 9 positions agree with TRBD2. The CDR3 totals 15 residues. Germline trimming cut 3 bases from V and 2 bases from J; bases unmatched to any gene: 8. Germline-derived CDR1 and CDR2 are DFQATT and SNEGSKA (reference sequence). The CDR3 is CSASLTSGPTYEQYF. The CDR3 DNA follows: TGCAGTGCTAGCCTCACTAGCGGGCCAACCTACGAGCAGTACTTC.

V is TRBV13 and J is TRBJ2-7; 10 bases map to TRBD2. V shed 5 bases and J 7 bases; nucleotides not matched to a gene: 8. Germline CDR1 reads PRHDT; CDR2 reads FYEKMQ (reference sequence). CDR3 length: 14 amino acids. In DNA form, the CDR3 reads TGTGCCAGCAGCCCATGGACTAGCGGTTTGGAGCAGTACTTC. This codes for CASSPWTSGLEQYF.

This chain uses TRBV7-2 with TRBJ1-6; D call uncertain. Germline V gene lookup returns CDR1 SGHTA and CDR2 FQGNSA. CDR3 length: 15 amino acids. Trimming took off 2 bases at V and 2 bases at J, with 7 bases between the two ends. CDR3 bases: TGTGCCAGCAGCTTATCTGATACCTATAATTCACCCCTCCACTTT. The encoded protein is CASSLSDTYNSPLHF.

The rearrangement uses TRBV12-3 or TRBV12-4 and TRBJ1-6, with 7 positions matching TRBD1. After removal of 6 bases from V and 7 bases from J, the junction contained 6 bases not matched to a gene. CDR3 length: 14 amino acids. The CDR3 DNA follows: TGTGCCAGCAGCGTGACAGGGCACAATTCACCCCTCCACTTT. Protein: CASSVTGHNSPLHF.

The chain joins TRBV7-9 to TRBJ1-2; no clear D. Germline V gene lookup returns CDR1 SEHNR and CDR2 FQNEAQ (reference sequence). The CDR3 has 15 amino acids. V shed 1 base and J shed 4 bases, with 13 bases lying between them. CDR3 amino acids: CASSLDFNRPYGYTF. In nucleotides, the CDR3 is TGTGCCAGCAGCTTAGATTTCAACAGACCCTATGGCTACACCTTC.

This clonotype has more than one count but fewer than ten. This chain connects TRBV12-3 or TRBV12-4 to TRBJ2-5; 7 bases fit TRBD1. V shed 10 bases, J shed 6 bases, and the junction held 11 bases outside the gene matches. This CDR3 has 13 residues. CDR3 coding DNA: TGTGCCACCCGATTTGACAGGGTGCAGACCCAGTACTTC. This translates into CATRFDRVQTQYF.